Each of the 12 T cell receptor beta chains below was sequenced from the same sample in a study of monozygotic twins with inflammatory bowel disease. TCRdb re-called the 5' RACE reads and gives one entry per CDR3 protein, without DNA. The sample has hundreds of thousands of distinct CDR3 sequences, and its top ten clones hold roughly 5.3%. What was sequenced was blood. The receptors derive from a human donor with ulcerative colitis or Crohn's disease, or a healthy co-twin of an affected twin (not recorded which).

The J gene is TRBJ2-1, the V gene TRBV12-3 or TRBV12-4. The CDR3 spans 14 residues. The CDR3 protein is CASSVAGTYNEQFF.

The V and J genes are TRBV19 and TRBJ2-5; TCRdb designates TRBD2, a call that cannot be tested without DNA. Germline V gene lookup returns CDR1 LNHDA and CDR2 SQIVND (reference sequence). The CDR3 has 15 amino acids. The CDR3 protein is CASSIAGGVLETQYF. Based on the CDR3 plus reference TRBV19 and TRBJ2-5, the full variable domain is DGGITQSPKYLFRKEGQNVTLSCEQNLNHDAMYWYRQDPGQGLRLIYYSQIVNDFQKGDIAEGYSVSREKKESFPLTVTSAQKNPTAFYLCASSIAGGVLETQYFGPGTRLLVL.

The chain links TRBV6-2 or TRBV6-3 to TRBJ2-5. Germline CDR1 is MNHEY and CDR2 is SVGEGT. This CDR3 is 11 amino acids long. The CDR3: CASSWTGTQYF.

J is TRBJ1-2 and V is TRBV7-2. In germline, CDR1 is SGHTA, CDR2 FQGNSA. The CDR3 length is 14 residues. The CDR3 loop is CASSLEGRLQGYTF.

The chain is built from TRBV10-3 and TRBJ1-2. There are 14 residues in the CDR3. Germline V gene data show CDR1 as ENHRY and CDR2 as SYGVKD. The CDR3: CAISKDGRNYGYTF.

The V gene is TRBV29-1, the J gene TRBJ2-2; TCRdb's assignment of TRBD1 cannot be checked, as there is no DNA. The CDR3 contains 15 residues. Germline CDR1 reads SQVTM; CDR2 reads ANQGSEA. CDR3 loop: CSVVLSDRATGELFF.

The CDR3 spells CASSLKGTSNTGELFF. The rearrangement links TRBV7-2 to TRBJ2-2; with no DNA, the TCRdb D assignment of TRBD1 cannot be verified. The CDR3 sequence is 16 residues long. Germline assignment: CDR1 SGHTA and CDR2 FQGNSA.

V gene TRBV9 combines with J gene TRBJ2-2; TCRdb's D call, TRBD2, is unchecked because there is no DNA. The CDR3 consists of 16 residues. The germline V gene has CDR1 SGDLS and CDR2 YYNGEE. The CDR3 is CASRGLAGEQVGELFF.

The CDR3 here is CASSQTATSAEAFF. The gene calls are TRBV3-1 and TRBJ1-1. Germline V gene lookup returns CDR1 LGHDT and CDR2 YNNKEL (reference sequence). This CDR3 has 14 residues.

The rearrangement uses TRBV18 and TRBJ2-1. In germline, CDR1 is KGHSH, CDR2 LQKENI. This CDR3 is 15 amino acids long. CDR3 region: CASSPESISYNEQFF.

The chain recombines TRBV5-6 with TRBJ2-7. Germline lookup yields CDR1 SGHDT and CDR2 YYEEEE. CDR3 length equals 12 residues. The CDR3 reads CASSLVQSEQYF.

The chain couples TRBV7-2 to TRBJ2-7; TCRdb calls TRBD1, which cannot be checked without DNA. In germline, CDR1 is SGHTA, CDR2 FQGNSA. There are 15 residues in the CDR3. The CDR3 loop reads CASSIGTTRSYEQYF. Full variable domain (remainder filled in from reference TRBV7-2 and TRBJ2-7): GAGVSQSPSNKVTEKGKDVELRCDPISGHTALYWYRQSLGQGLEFLIYFQGNSAPDKSGLPSDRFSAERTGGSVSTLTIQRTQQEDSAVYLCASSIGTTRSYEQYFGPGTRLTVT.